The clone carrying this T cell receptor beta chain was counted between two and nine times. The target antigen is unknown. CDR1 is SGHTA and CDR2 is FQGTGA in the germline V gene. The J segment lost 3 bases and the V segment lost 10 bases, leaving 12 bases of the junction unmatched. This CDR3 spans 15 amino acids. It was template switching that added a universal primer site, and there were unique molecular identifiers on the cDNA. TCRdb fed the 5' RACE reads into MiXCR, producing one record per CDR3 protein. Of approximately 490,000 distinct CDR3 sequences in the sample, approximately 20% were seen once. These data are taken from a study of identical twins. General study results and limits: Monozygotic twins shared more out-of-frame TCR alpha than recombination models predicted.

This sample also appeared in a second study, on yellow fever vaccine responses in identical twins.

The chain joins TRBV7-3 to TRBJ2-7; TRBD1 matches 10 bases. The clonotype originates from a woman aged 18-29 years in good health. Sequencing used CD4+ T cells sorted from blood. The CDR3 protein is CANPPLGDRGYEQYF. For the CDR3, the DNA is TGTGCCAACCCACCCTTGGGGGACAGGGGCTACGAGCAGTACTTC. The full variable domain, rest sourced from reference TRBV7-3 and TRBJ2-7, is GAGVSQTPSNKVTEKGKYVELRCDPISGHTALYWYRQSLGQGPEFLIYFQGTGAADDSGLPNDRFFAVRPEGSVSTLKIQRTERGDSAVYLCANPPLGDRGYEQYFGPGTRLTVT.